Listed below are T cell receptor beta chains from one sample, sequenced in a study of blood T cell repertoires in COVID-19. Libraries were prepared by immunoSEQ multiplex PCR; TCRdb keeps only in-frame clonotypes and omits some of them. Of about 260,000 clones in the sample, 87% were seen once. The sequenced sample consisted of peripheral blood. These receptors were taken from a woman between 40 and 50 years old who had recovered from COVID-19. The CDR3 runs from the conserved cysteine through the conserved F or W. Fields, in order: V gene, clone size, D gene, J gene, CDR3 protein, CDR3 DNA. D genes are given only for firm matches. Clone size is shown for a subset of rows, as once, few, many or a class of expanded clone.

>TRBV5-8|NA|NA|TRBJ1-5
CASSGAYSNQPQHF
TGTGCCAGCAGCGGAGCCTATAGCAATCAGCCCCAGCATTTT
>TRBV13|NA|NA|TRBJ1-2
CASSFSQLGYTF
TGTGCCAGCAGCTTTTCACAGCTTGGCTACACCTTC
>TRBV10-1|NA|NA|TRBJ1-4
CASSVGATNEKLFF
TGCGCCAGCAGTGTAGGAGCAACTAATGAAAAACTGTTTTTT
>TRBV4-3|NA|NA|TRBJ1-3
CASSQEPGTGNTIYF
TGCGCCAGCAGCCAAGAACCAGGGACTGGAAACACCATATATTTT
>TRBV27|NA|NA|TRBJ2-7
CASSFFGGYEQYF
TGTGCCAGCAGTTTCTTCGGCGGTTACGAGCAGTACTTC
>TRBV27|NA|NA|TRBJ2-1
CASTLLGGNEQFF
TGTGCCAGCACCCTCCTGGGCGGGAATGAGCAGTTCTTC
>TRBV5-6|NA|NA|TRBJ1-2
CASSRTGGTLAF
TGTGCCAGCAGCAGGACTGGGGGGACCTTGGCCTTC
>TRBV11-2|NA|TRBD2|TRBJ2-5
CASSLMGLAGEKYF
TGTGCCAGCAGCTTAATGGGACTAGCGGGGGAGAAGTACTTC
>TRBV5-3|NA|TRBD1|TRBJ2-3
CARSSGPGGMTDTQYF
TGTGCCAGAAGCTCAGGGCCAGGGGGCATGACAGATACGCAGTATTTT
>TRBV24-1|NA|NA|TRBJ2-3
CATSGGGTDTQYF
TGTGCCACCAGTGGGGGAGGCACAGATACGCAGTATTTT
>TRBV4-2|many|TRBD2|TRBJ2-7
CASSPAGSGDISYEQYF
TGTGCCAGCAGCCCCGCGGGTAGCGGGGATATCTCCTACGAGCAGTACTTC
>TRBV19|NA|NA|TRBJ1-5
CASSPGYSNQPQHF
TGTGCCAGTAGTCCAGGGTATAGCAATCAGCCCCAGCATTTT
>TRBV5-6|once|TRBD2|TRBJ2-1
CASSSGLAGYNEQFF
TGTGCCAGCAGCTCCGGACTAGCGGGGTACAATGAGCAGTTCTTC
>TRBV15|NA|TRBD1|TRBJ1-2
CATSRGADRGYGYTF
TGTGCCACCAGCAGAGGTGCGGACAGGGGCTATGGCTACACCTTC
>TRBV5-1|once|NA|TRBJ2-7
CASRTLGTNYEQYF
TGCGCCAGTCGAACCCTCGGGACAAACTACGAGCAGTACTTC
>TRBV3-1/TRBV3-2|few|TRBD1|TRBJ1-2
CASSRWGQEVNYGYTF
TGTGCCAGCAGCCGGTGGGGACAGGAAGTTAACTATGGCTACACCTTC
>TRBV29-1|NA|TRBD1|TRBJ1-2
CSVVWRASGGGYTF
TGCAGCGTTGTATGGCGGGCCTCAGGGGGAGGCTACACCTTC